The 7 T cell receptor beta chains reported below all come from one sample, sequenced in a study of CD4 T cells in relation to SARS-CoV-2 and coronaviruses. Here immunoSEQ multiplex PCR was the method, and the copy in TCRdb shows in-frame clones only, minus some. This sample has about 55,000 clones, with 75% to 90% found just once. CD4+ T cells from unexposed donors were obtained before the COVID-19 pandemic (2011-2018). Input material: memory CD4+ T cells from PBMCs. These receptors were taken from a human donor in good health.

This rearrangement joins TRBV15 to TRBJ2-1, with TRBD2 matching over 13 bases. The CDR3 extends over 19 amino acids. Losses at the gene ends were 0 bases for V and 6 bases for J; bases not matched to a gene: 11. Germline CDR1 reads LNHNV; CDR2 reads YYDKDF (reference sequence). CDR3 protein: CATSRDGTSGIGFSNEQFF. The CDR3 DNA reads as TGTGCCACCAGCAGAGATGGGACTAGCGGGATTGGTTTTAGCAATGAGCAGTTCTTC. The full variable domain, with the rest looked up from reference TRBV15 and TRBJ2-1, is DAMVIQNPRYQVTQFGKPVTLSCSQTLNHNVMYWYQQKSSQAPKLLFHYYDKDFNNEADTPDNFQSRRPNTSFCFLDIRSPGLGDTAMYLCATSRDGTSGIGFSNEQFFGPGTRLTVL.

The chain combines TRBV5-4 with TRBJ2-5; D ambiguous. The CDR3 covers 14 residues. Per the germline V gene, CDR1 is SGHNT and CDR2 is YYREEE (reference sequence). V was shortened by 0 bases and J by 2 bases, with 8 bases between the two germline ends. The CDR3 DNA is TGTGCCAGCAGCTTGGCTTCACGTCAAGAGACCCAGTACTTC. This sequence encodes CASSLASRQETQYF.

This chain joins TRBV7-2 and TRBJ1-2; TRBD1 might be the D (6 bases). The germline V gene encodes CDR1 SGHTA and CDR2 FQGNSA. The CDR3 runs to 14 residues. V lost 10 bases and J 2 bases, leaving 17 bases between the germline ends. CDR3 sequence: CAITPSGTNYGYTF. The CDR3 DNA follows: TGTGCCATCACACCCTCCGGGACAAACTATGGCTACACCTTC.

The rearrangement joins TRBV28 to TRBJ1-5; D gene unclear. Trimming took off 5 bases at V and 1 base at J, with 3 bases between the two ends. This CDR3 has 12 amino acids. The germline CDR1 and CDR2 sequences are MDHEN and SYDVKM. CDR3 in DNA: TGTGCCAGCAGTACGAGCAATCAGCCCCAGCATTTT. Translated: CASSTSNQPQHF.

The V and J genes are TRBV10-3 and TRBJ2-3; D is tentatively TRBD1 or TRBD2 (5 bases each). Deletions cut 10 bases from V and 2 bases from J, with 10 bases between. CDR1 is ENHRY, CDR2 SYGVKD, per germline. The CDR3 extends over 12 amino acids. The chain's CDR3 is CATGTNTDTQYF. DNA for the CDR3: TGTGCCACCGGGACCAACACAGATACGCAGTATTTT.

The V gene is TRBV30, the J gene TRBJ2-5, with TRBD2 as a possible D gene (5 bases). The length of the CDR3 is 12 residues. The germline gives CDR1 GTSNPN, CDR2 SVGIG (reference sequence). V was trimmed by 5 bases and J by 5 bases, leaving 12 bases between them. The CDR3 reads CAWGGLGETQYF. In DNA, the CDR3 is TGTGCCTGGGGAGGATTGGGCGAGACCCAGTACTTC.

This clone appeared once. This chain connects TRBV18 to TRBJ1-5, with D perhaps TRBD1 (6 bases). Germline-derived CDR1 and CDR2 are KGHSH and LQKENI. The CDR3 covers 15 residues. Trimming stripped 1 base from V and 4 bases from J, with 11 bases between. CDR3 DNA sequence: TGTGCCAGCTCACCACTGGACAGCGCTAATCAGCCCCAGCATTTT. It encodes CASSPLDSANQPQHF.